One and the same sample provided the 9 T cell receptor beta chains below, sequenced in a study of T cells in Graves' hyperthyroidism and ophthalmopathy. RNA transcripts were the template for amplifying TCR beta CDR3 regions. The HTBI set primed first-round TCR CDR3 RT-PCR. TCRdb analysed the multiplex PCR reads with MiXCR anew, one entry per CDR3 protein. The sample yields over 500,000 distinct CDR3 sequences, 11% to 15% seen once. The sample was blood. These receptors all stem from a woman aged 40 to 50 with Graves' hyperthyroidism.

The sample holds many counts of this clonotype. This CDR3 is CASSFDRLAPHRNEQFF. The CDR3 DNA sequence: TGTGCCAGCAGCTTCGACCGTTTAGCGCCTCATCGCAATGAGCAGTTCTTC. V gene TRBV11-3 combines with J gene TRBJ2-1; D might be TRBD2 (5 bases). Trimming cost V 3 bases and J 6 bases, with 21 bases left between them. Germline-derived CDR1 and CDR2 are SGHNT and YENEEA. This CDR3 comprises 17 residues.

This clonotype was seen repeatedly, ten times or more. V gene TRBV7-9 combines with J gene TRBJ1-1; 9 positions match TRBD1. The length of the CDR3 is 17 residues. V shed 1 base, J shed 0 bases, and the junction held 6 bases outside the gene matches. Germline CDR1 reads SEHNR; CDR2 reads FQNEAQ (reference sequence). CDR3 amino acids: CASSLEGTGNMNTEAFF. The CDR3 DNA reads TGTGCCAGCAGCTTAGAAGGGACAGGGAACATGAACACTGAAGCTTTCTTT.

A note on this clonotype: One base away lies a much larger clone, so this may be a sequencing read error. The CDR3 ends on some other residue instead of the conserved phenylalanine or tryptophan, so this is likely a read error. The gene calls are TRBV12-3 or TRBV12-4 and TRBJ2-7, with a weak D call TRBD1 (6 bases). V lost 8 bases and J lost 2, with 13 bases in between. CDR3 length equals 13 residues. The CDR3 sequence is CASQPDRTYEQYL. In DNA form, the CDR3 reads TGTGCCAGCCAACCGGACAGAACCTACGAGCAGTACCTC.

This clonotype was seen at least ten times. The CDR3 nucleotides are TGTGCCAGCACCGACAGGGTTCGGACATCCTCATATCCGAACACCGGGGAGCTGTTTTTT. Amino acid sequence: CASTDRVRTSSYPNTGELFF. The V gene is TRBV28, the J gene TRBJ2-2, with 7 nucleotides matching TRBD1. V shed 7 bases, J shed 0 bases, and the junction held 20 bases outside the gene matches. This CDR3 contains 20 residues. Germline CDR1 reads MDHEN; CDR2 reads SYDVKM.

This clonotype showed up many times. The rearrangement joins TRBV6-1 to TRBJ2-2, with D tentatively TRBD2 (6 bases). Germline-derived CDR1 and CDR2 are MNHNS and SASEGT. V shed 1 base and J shed 5 bases, with 20 bases lying between them. This CDR3 comprises 18 residues. The CDR3 sequence is CASSEGFVNRRDTGELFF. The CDR3 nucleotides are TGTGCCAGCAGTGAAGGGTTTGTTAACCGGCGGGATACCGGGGAGCTGTTTTTT.

The genes are TRBV12-3 or TRBV12-4 and TRBJ2-1; D is ambiguous. CDR3 size: 13 residues. V was pared by 4 bases and J by 6 bases, with 10 bases between. The CDR3 bases are TGTGCCAGCAGTTCCGGGCCTACCAATGAGCAGTTCTTC. This translates into CASSSGPTNEQFF.

V gene TRBV29-1 combines with J gene TRBJ2-1; 9 nucleotides match TRBD2. The CDR3 consists of 16 residues. Germline CDR1 and CDR2: SQVTM and ANQGSEA. V lost 3 bases and J lost 3; bases outside the gene matches: 9. CDR3 loop: CSVDMSIAGDYNEQFF. The CDR3 DNA reads as TGCAGCGTTGATATGTCGATAGCGGGGGACTACAATGAGCAGTTCTTC.

The chain joins TRBV15 to TRBJ2-1, with D perhaps matching TRBD1 or TRBD2 (6 bases each). Germline lookup yields CDR1 LNHNV and CDR2 YYDKDF (reference sequence). This CDR3 contains 16 residues. Between the trimmed V and J ends, which lost 8 bases and 0 bases, there was a span of 17 bases. Here the CDR3 reads CATSSAGGHSYNEQFF. The CDR3 coding sequence is TGTGCCACCTCCAGCGCCGGGGGACACTCCTACAATGAGCAGTTCTTC.

Ten or more counts support this clonotype. This sequence joins TRBV5-1 and TRBJ2-1, with TRBD2 identical over 13 bases. Germline-derived CDR1 and CDR2 are SGHRS and YFSETQ. The CDR3 runs to 15 residues. The trim removed 4 bases at V and 6 bases at J, leaving 4 bases unmatched. This CDR3 reads CASSTGLAGANEQFF. In DNA form, the CDR3 reads TGCGCCAGCAGCACCGGACTAGCGGGAGCCAATGAGCAGTTCTTC.